The 14 T cell receptor beta chains below come from one sample, sequenced in a study of beta chain features in type 1 diabetes. Their antigen targets remain unknown. Reverse transcribing all isolated RNA meant expressed TCRB transcripts were sequenced. Generated by immunoSEQ multiplex PCR, the TCRdb table keeps only in-frame clones and is missing some. The data show around 150,000 clones, around 9.7% seen once. Study conclusions and caveats: Shorter TCRB CDR3s, moderately but significantly so, marked every one of the four CD4+ subsets in Type 1 diabetes patients.

Sequencing input: central memory CD4+ T cells from blood. These receptors originate from a woman aged 30 to 39 with type 1 diabetes.

Only a few counts were recorded for this clone. This sequence joins TRBV2 and TRBJ2-7, with D possibly matching TRBD2 (6 bases). CDR1 and CDR2 from the germline V gene are SNHLY and FYNNEI. V shed 0 bases and J shed 0 bases, with 9 bases lying between them. The CDR3 is made up of 15 amino acids. CDR3 nucleotides: TGTGCCAGCAGTGAAGCCGGGACTTCCTCCTACGAGCAGTACTTC. Amino acid sequence: CASSEAGTSSYEQYF.

The sample holds a few counts of this clone. The chain recombines TRBV18 with TRBJ2-7; TRBD1 aligns across 11 bases. The V and J ends lost 3 bases and 2 bases, in that order; junction bases with no gene match: 6. The germline CDR1 and CDR2 sequences are KGHSH and LQKENI. The CDR3 contains 16 residues. The CDR3 is CASSPMGGQGAYEQYF. In DNA form, the CDR3 reads TGTGCCAGCTCACCTATGGGGGGACAGGGGGCCTACGAGCAGTACTTC.

In nucleotides, the CDR3 is TGTGCCACCAGCAGAGATCTCACCGAGGAGCAGTTCTTC. Residues: CATSRDLTEEQFF. The chain has TRBV15 and TRBJ2-1, with no clear D. The CDR3 has 13 amino acids. The V end lost 0 bases, the J end lost 10 bases, and 10 bases lay between the germline ends. Germline-derived CDR1 and CDR2 are LNHNV and YYDKDF (reference sequence).

This chain uses TRBV28 with TRBJ1-5; D is possibly TRBD1 (6 bases). The CDR3 contains 15 residues. The germline V gene has CDR1 MDHEN and CDR2 SYDVKM. V lost 8 bases to trimming and J lost 7 bases, with 21 bases between them. The CDR3 DNA is TGTGCCAGCCGTAGGGGGGGCAGGGCTGAACAGCCCCAGCATTTT. This gives the protein CASRRGGRAEQPQHF.

V is TRBV5-1 and J is TRBJ2-1; TRBD2 is a possible D gene (6 bases). V lost 6 bases and J 5 bases, leaving 21 bases between the germline ends. CDR3 size: 16 residues. Looked up from germline, CDR1 is SGHRS and CDR2 is YFSETQ. Here the CDR3 DNA reads TGCGCCAGCATCCTTTTTCCCGGGGGTGGACACAATGAGCAGTTCTTC. Its protein is CASILFPGGGHNEQFF.

Only a few counts were recorded for this clone. The chain is built from TRBV18 and TRBJ2-4; TRBD2 matches at 10 bases. The CDR3 has 16 residues. The V gene end was trimmed by 3 bases and the J gene end by 8 bases; junction bases not matched to a gene: 10. Germline CDR1 and CDR2: KGHSH and LQKENI. Here the CDR3 reads CASSPNEGLARYIQYF. CDR3 DNA sequence: TGTGCCAGCTCACCTAATGAGGGACTAGCGAGATACATTCAGTACTTC.

The J gene is TRBJ1-2, the V gene TRBV29-1; 8 bases map to TRBD1. J gave up 4 bases and V 6 bases, and 10 bases lay outside the gene matches. The CDR3 contains 14 residues. CDR1 and CDR2 from the germline V gene are SQVTM and ANQGSEA. The CDR3 coding sequence is TGCAGCGTGCGATCGATGGGGACAGGCTATGGCTACACCTTC. Translated, it gives CSVRSMGTGYGYTF.

This clone was found a few times. The chain combines TRBV7-3 with TRBJ1-4, with 8 nucleotides matching TRBD1. V shed 0 bases, J shed 7 bases, and the junction held 4 bases outside the gene matches. Germline CDR1 SGHTA, CDR2 FQGTGA. CDR3 length: 15 amino acids. This CDR3 reads CASSLTGTGAEKLFF. DNA for the CDR3: TGTGCCAGCAGCTTAACCGGGACAGGTGCTGAAAAACTGTTTTTT.

The table lists this clone with a few counts. V is TRBV7-2 and J is TRBJ2-7; 9 nucleotides line up with TRBD1. Trimming at V came to 4 bases and at J to 4 bases, leaving 11 bases not matched to a gene. Germline V gene lookup returns CDR1 SGHTA and CDR2 FQGNSA. This CDR3 has 16 amino acids. CDR3 loop: CASSSSTLQGAYEQYF. CDR3 bases: TGTGCCAGCAGCTCCTCGACGTTACAGGGGGCTTACGAGCAGTACTTC.

This clone has just a few counts. This sequence joins TRBV30 and TRBJ1-1, with TRBD1 identical over 7 bases. Germline V lookup: CDR1 GTSNPN, CDR2 SVGIG (reference sequence). This CDR3 spans 12 amino acids. The V gene end was trimmed by 5 bases and the J gene end by 3 bases; junction bases not matched to a gene: 3. CDR3 loop: CAWGGQHTEAFF. The CDR3 DNA reads TGTGCCTGGGGGGGACAGCACACTGAAGCTTTCTTT.

The chain uses TRBV6-5 and TRBJ1-4, with 7 bases lining up with TRBD1. This CDR3 has 15 residues. Germline assignment: CDR1 MNHEY and CDR2 SVGAGI. Trimming cost V 6 bases and J 11 bases; bases outside gene matches: 15. CDR3 coding DNA: TGTGCCAGCAGCGACCCCGGCGCAGACAGGGCGAAACTGTTTTTT. Its translation is CASSDPGADRAKLFF.

The genes are TRBV29-1 and TRBJ1-2; 9 nucleotides agree with TRBD1. Germline assignment: CDR1 SQVTM and CDR2 ANQGSEA. The V gene end was trimmed by 4 bases and the J gene end by 2 bases; junction bases not matched to a gene: 5. CDR3 length: 14 amino acids. CDR3 in amino acids: CSVVRQGVNYGYTF. DNA for the CDR3: TGCAGCGTTGTTCGACAGGGGGTCAACTATGGCTACACCTTC.

J is TRBJ2-1 and V is TRBV5-1; D might be TRBD2 (5 bases). The CDR3 contains 15 residues. The V end was cut by 8 bases, the J end by 9 bases, with 24 bases between. Germline loops: CDR1 SGHRS, CDR2 YFSETQ. CDR3 loop: CASEVRGGAVGEQFF. The CDR3 nucleotides are TGCGCCAGTGAGGTCCGCGGAGGAGCGGTCGGTGAGCAGTTCTTC.

The chain recombines TRBV30 with TRBJ2-5; 7 positions agree with TRBD2. The CDR3 is 13 amino acids. V gave up 0 bases and J gave up 4 bases; unmatched junction bases: 2. In germline, CDR1 is GTSNPN, CDR2 SVGIG (reference sequence). CDR3 sequence: CAWSVAGLETQYF. DNA of the CDR3: TGTGCCTGGAGTGTAGCGGGATTAGAGACCCAGTACTTC.